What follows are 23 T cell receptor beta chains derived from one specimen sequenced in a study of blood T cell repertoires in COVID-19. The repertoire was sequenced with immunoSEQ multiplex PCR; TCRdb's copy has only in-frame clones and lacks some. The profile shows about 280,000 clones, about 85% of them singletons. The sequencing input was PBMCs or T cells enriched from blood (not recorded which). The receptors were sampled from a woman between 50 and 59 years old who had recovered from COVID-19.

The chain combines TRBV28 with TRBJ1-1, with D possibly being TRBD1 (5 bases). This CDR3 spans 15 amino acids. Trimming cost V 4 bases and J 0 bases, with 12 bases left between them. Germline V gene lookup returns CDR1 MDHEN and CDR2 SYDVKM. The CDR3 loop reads CASSSTTGMNTEAFF. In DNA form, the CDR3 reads TGTGCCAGCAGTTCTACAACAGGTATGAACACTGAAGCTTTCTTT. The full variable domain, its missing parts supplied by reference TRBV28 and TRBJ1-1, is DVKVTQSSRYLVKRTGEKVFLECVQDMDHENMFWYRQDPGLGLRLIYFSYDVKMKEKGDIPEGYSVSREKKERFSLILESASTNQTSMYLCASSSTTGMNTEAFFGQGTRLTVV.

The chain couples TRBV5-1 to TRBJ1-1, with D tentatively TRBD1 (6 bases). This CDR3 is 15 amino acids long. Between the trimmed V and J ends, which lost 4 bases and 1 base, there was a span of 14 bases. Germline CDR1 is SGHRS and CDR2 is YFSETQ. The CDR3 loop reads CASSPIIQGNTEAFF. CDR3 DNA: TGCGCCAGCAGCCCGATCATACAGGGGAACACTGAAGCTTTCTTT.

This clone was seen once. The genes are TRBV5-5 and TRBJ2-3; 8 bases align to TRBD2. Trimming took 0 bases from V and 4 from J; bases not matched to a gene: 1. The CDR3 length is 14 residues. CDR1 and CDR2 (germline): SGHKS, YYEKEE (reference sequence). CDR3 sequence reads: CASSLAGGADTQYF. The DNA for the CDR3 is TGTGCCAGCAGCTTGGCGGGGGGGGCAGATACGCAGTATTTT.

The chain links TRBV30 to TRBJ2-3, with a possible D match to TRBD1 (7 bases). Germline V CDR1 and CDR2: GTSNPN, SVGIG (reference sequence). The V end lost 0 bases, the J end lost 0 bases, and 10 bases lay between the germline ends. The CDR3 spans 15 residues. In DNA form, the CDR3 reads TGTGCCTGGAGTGTAGGAGGGGGCAGCACAGATACGCAGTATTTT. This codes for CAWSVGGGSTDTQYF.

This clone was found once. In DNA form, the CDR3 reads TGCAGCCCTGGAAGGGGCGGCTATGAGCAGTTCTTC. This encodes CSPGRGGYEQFF. The chain employs TRBV29-1 and TRBJ2-1; D might be TRBD1 (5 bases). V gave up 8 bases and J gave up 8 bases, with 16 bases separating them. This CDR3 region has 12 residues. Germline loops: CDR1 SQVTM, CDR2 ANQGSEA.

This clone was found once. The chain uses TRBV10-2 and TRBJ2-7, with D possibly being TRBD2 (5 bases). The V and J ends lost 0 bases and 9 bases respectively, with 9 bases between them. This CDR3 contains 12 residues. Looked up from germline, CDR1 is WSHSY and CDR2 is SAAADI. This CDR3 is CASSESTSGQYF. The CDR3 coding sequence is TGCGCCAGCAGTGAGTCGACCAGCGGGCAGTACTTC.

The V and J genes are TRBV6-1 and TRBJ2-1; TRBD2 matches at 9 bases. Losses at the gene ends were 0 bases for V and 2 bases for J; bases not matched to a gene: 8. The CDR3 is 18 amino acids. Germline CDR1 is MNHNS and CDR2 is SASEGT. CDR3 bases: TGTGCCAGCAGTGAAGCGTCTAGCGGGAAATTCGCCTACAATGAGCAGTTCTTC. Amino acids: CASSEASSGKFAYNEQFF.

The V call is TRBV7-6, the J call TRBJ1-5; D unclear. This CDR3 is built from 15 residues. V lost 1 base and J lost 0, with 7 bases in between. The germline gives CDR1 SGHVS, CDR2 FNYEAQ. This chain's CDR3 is CASSLVADSNQPQHF. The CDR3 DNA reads TGTGCCAGCAGCTTAGTGGCGGATAGCAATCAGCCCCAGCATTTT.

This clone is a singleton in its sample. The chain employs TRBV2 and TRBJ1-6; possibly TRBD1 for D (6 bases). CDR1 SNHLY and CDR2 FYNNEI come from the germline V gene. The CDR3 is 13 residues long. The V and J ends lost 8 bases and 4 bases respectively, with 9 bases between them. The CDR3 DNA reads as TGTGCCAGCGGGGACACGTATAATTCACCCCTCCACTTT. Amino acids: CASGDTYNSPLHF. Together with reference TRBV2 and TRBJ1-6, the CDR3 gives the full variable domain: EPEVTQTPSHQVTQMGQEVILRCVPISNHLYFYWYRQILGQKVEFLVSFYNNEISEKSEIFDDQFSVERPDGSNFTLKIRSTKLEDSAMYFCASGDTYNSPLHFGNGTRLTVT.

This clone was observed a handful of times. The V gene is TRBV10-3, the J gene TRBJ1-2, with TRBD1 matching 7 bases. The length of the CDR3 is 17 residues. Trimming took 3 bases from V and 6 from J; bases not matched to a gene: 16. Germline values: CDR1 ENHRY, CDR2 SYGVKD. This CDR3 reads CAISDLNFRAGGNGYTF. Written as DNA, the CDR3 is TGTGCCATCAGTGACCTGAATTTCCGGGCAGGGGGAAATGGCTACACCTTC.

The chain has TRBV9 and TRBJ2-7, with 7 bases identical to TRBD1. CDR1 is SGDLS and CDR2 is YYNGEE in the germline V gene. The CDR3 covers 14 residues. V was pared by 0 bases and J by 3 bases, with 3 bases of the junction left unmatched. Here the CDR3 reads CASSVGGGGYEQYF. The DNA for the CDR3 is TGTGCCAGCAGCGTAGGAGGGGGCGGCTACGAGCAGTACTTC.

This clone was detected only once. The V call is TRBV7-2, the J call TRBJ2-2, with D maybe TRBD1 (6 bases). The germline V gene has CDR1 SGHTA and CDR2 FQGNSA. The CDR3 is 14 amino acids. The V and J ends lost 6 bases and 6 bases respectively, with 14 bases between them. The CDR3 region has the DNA TGTGCCAGCAGACGTGGGACATCAGCCGGGGAGCTGTTTTTT. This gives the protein CASRRGTSAGELFF.

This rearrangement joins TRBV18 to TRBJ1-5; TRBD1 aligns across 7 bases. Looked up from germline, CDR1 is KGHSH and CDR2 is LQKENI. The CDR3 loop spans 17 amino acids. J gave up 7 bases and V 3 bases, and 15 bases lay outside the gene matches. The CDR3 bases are TGTGCCAGCTCACCGAAGGTCTTGGGGCAGGGGGGCCAGCCCCAGCATTTT. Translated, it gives CASSPKVLGQGGQPQHF.

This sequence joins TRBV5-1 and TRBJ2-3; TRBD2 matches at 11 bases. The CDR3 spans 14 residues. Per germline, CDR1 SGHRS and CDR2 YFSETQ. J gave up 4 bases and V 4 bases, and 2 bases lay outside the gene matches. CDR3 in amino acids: CASSPGLAADTQYF. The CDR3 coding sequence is TGCGCCAGCAGCCCGGGACTAGCGGCAGATACGCAGTATTTT.

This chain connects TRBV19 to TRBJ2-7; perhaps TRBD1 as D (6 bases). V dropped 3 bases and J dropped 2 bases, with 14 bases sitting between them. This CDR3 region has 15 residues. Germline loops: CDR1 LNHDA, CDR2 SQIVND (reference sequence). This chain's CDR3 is CASSMATGRPYEQYF. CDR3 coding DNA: TGTGCCAGTAGTATGGCTACAGGGAGACCCTACGAGCAGTACTTC.

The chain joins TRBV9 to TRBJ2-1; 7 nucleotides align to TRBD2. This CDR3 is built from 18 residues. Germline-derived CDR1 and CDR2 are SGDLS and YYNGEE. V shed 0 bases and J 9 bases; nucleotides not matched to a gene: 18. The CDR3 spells CASSVEAAGAPPFGEQFF. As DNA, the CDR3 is TGTGCCAGCAGCGTAGAAGCGGCGGGAGCTCCGCCTTTTGGTGAGCAGTTCTTC.

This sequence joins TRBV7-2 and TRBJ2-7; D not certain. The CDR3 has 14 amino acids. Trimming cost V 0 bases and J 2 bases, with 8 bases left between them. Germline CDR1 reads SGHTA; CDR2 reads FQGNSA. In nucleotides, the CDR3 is TGTGCCAGCAGCTTAGCGCAGGTACCCTACGAGCAGTACTTC. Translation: CASSLAQVPYEQYF.

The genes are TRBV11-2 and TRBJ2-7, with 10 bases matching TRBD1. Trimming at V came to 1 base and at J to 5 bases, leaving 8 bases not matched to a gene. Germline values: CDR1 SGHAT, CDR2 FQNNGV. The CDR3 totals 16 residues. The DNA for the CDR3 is TGTGCCAGCAGCTTAGGTTCCAGGGACAGGGGCCACGAGCAGTACTTC. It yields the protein CASSLGSRDRGHEQYF.

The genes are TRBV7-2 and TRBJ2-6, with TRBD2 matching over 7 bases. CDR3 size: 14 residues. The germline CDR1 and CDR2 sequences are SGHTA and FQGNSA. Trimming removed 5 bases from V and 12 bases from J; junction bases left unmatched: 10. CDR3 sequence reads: CASSLGGGVFVLTF. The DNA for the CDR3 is TGTGCCAGCAGCCTCGGGGGAGGGGTCTTCGTCCTGACTTTC.

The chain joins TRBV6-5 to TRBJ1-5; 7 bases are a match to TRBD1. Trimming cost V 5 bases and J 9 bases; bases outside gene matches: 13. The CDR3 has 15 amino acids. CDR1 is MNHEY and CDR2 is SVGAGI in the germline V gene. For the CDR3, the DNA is TGTGCCAGCAGTCTTACCAGGACAGGAACCGGGCCCCAGCATTTT. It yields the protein CASSLTRTGTGPQHF.

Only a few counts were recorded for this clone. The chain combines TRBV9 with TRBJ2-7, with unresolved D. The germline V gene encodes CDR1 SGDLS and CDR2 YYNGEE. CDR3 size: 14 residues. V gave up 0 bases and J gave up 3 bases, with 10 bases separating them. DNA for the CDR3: TGTGCCAGCAGCGTAGGTACAATTGGCTACGAGCAGTACTTC. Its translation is CASSVGTIGYEQYF.

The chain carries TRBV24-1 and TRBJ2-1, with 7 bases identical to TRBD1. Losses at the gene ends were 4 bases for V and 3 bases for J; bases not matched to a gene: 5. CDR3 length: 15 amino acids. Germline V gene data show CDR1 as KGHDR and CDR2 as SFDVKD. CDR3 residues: CATSEEGQYYNEQFF. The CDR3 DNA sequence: TGTGCCACCAGTGAAGAGGGACAGTACTACAATGAGCAGTTCTTC.

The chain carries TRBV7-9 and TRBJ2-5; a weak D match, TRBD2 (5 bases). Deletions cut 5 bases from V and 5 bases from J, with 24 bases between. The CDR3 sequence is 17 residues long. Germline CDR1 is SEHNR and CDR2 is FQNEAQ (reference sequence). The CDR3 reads CASSVFSWSARGETQYF. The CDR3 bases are TGTGCCAGCAGCGTCTTTTCTTGGAGCGCAAGAGGGGAGACCCAGTACTTC.